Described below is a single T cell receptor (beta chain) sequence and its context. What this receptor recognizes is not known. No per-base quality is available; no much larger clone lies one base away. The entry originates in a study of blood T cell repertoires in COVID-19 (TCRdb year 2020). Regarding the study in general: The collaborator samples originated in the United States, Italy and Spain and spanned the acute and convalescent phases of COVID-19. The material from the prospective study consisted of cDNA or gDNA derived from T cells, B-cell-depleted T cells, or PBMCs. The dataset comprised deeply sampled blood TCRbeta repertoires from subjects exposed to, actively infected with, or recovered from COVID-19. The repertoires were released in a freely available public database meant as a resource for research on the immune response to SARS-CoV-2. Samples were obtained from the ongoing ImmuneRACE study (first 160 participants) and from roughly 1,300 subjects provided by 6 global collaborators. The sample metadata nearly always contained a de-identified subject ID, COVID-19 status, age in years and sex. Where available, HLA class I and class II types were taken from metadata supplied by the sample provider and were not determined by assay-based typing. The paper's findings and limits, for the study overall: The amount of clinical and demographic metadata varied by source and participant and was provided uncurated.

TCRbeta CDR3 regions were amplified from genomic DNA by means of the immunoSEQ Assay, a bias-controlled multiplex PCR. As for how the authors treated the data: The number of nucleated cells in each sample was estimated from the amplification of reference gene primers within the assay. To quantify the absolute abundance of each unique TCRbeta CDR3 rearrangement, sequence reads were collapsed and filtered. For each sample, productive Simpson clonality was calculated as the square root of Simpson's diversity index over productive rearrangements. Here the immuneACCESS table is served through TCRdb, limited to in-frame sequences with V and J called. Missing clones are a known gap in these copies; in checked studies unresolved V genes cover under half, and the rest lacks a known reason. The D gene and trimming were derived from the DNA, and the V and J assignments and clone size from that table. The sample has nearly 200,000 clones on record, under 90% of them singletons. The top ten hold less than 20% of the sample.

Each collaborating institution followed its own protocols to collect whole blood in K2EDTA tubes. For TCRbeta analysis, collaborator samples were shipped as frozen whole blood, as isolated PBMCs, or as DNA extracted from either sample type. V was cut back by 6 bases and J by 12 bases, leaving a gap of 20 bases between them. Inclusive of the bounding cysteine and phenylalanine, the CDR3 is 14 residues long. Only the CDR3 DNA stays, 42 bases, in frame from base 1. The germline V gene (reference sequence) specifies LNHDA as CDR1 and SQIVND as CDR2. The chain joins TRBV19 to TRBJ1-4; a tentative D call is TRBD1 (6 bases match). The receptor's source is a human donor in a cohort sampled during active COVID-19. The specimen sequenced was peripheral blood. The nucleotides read TGTGCCAGTAGCCCGACAGGCTATTCCGGCGAACTGTTTTTT. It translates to CASSPTGYSGELFF.